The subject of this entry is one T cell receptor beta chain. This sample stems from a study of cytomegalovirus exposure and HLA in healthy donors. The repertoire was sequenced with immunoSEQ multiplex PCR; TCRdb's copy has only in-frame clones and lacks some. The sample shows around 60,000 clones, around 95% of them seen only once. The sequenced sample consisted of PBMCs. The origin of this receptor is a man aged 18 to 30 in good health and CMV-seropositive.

The CDR3 DNA is TGCAGCGTTGGCAGGCAAGAGACTGAAGCTTTCTTT. Residues: CSVGRQETEAFF. V gene TRBV29-1 combines with J gene TRBJ1-1; D gene uncertain. The CDR3 spans 12 residues. The germline V gene encodes CDR1 SQVTM and CDR2 ANQGSEA. Trimming stripped 4 bases from V and 5 bases from J, with 11 bases between.